Here is one T cell receptor beta chain with its context. This CDR3 spans 15 amino acids. The germline CDR1 and CDR2 sequences are KGHSH and LQKENI. The ends were cut back, 6 bases at V and 5 bases at J, with 19 bases in the middle. The sample is drawn from a study of blood T cell repertoires in COVID-19. Study in general: Both acute and convalescent COVID-19 samples were obtained from the United States, Italy and Spain. PBMCs, B-cell-depleted T cells, or T cells were the source of the cDNA or gDNA that made up the material.

Original processing notes: From reference gene primer amplification, estimates of nucleated cell counts were derived. The protocol was immunoSEQ multiplex PCR, while the TCRdb copy is restricted to in-frame clones and leaves out a portion. D and trimming were read from the DNA, whereas the V and J calls and clone size are those reported in that table. This sample carries roughly 670,000 clones, 85% to 90% of them seen once, and the ten largest clones take approximately 0.3%. This chain links TRBV18 with TRBJ1-2; D is possibly TRBD1 (6 bases). This receptor was taken from a woman between 18 and 30 years old with acute or convalescent COVID-19. Sequencing was performed on peripheral blood. The CDR3 coding sequence is TGTGCCAGCTCCCCTCAAAGCAGGGGCCATTATGGCTACACCTTC. It is translated as CASSPQSRGHYGYTF.